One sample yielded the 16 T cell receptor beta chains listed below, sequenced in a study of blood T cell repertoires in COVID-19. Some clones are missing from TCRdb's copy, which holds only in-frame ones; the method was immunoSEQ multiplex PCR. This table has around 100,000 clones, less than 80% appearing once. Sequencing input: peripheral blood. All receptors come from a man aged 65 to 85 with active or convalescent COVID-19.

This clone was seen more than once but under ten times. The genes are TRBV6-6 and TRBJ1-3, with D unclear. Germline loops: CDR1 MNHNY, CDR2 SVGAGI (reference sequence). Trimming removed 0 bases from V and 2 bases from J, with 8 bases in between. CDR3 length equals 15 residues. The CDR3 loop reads CASSYSGRPGNTIYF. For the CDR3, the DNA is TGTGCCAGCAGTTACTCGGGCCGCCCTGGAAACACCATATATTTT.

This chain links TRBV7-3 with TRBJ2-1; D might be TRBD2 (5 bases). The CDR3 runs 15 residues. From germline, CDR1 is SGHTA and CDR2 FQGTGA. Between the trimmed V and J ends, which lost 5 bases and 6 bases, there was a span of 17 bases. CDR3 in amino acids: CASSPFALAGNEQFF. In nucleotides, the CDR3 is TGTGCCAGCAGCCCCTTTGCGCTCGCGGGCAATGAGCAGTTCTTC.

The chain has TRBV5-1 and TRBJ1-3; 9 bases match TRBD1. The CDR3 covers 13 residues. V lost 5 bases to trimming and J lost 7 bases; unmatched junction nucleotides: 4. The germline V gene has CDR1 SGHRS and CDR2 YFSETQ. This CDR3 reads CASREQGANTIYF. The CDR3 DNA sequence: TGCGCCAGCAGGGAACAGGGGGCCAACACCATATATTTT.

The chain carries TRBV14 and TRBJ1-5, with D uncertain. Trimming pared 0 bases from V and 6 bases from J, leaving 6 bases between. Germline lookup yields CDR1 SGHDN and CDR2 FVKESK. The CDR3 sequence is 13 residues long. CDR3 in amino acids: CASSQDRSQPQHF. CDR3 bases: TGTGCCAGCAGCCAAGATCGGAGTCAGCCCCAGCATTTT.

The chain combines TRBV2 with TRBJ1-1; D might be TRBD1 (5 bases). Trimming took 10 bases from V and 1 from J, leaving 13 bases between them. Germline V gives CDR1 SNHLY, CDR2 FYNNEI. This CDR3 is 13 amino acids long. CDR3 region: CATSRQGNTEAFF. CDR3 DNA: TGTGCCACCTCGAGGCAGGGGAACACTGAAGCTTTCTTT.

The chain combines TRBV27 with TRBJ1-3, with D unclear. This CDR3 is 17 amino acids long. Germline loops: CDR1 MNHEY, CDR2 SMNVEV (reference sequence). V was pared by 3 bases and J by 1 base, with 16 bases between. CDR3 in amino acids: CASSLFPRAGSGNTIYF. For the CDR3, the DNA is TGTGCCAGCAGTTTGTTCCCGCGGGCAGGATCTGGAAACACCATATATTTT.

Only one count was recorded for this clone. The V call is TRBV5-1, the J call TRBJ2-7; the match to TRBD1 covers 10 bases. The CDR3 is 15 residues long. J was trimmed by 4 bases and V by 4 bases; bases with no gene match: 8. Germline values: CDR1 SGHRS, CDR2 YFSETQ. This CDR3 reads CASSLGQGRVYEQYF. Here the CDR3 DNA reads TGCGCCAGCAGCCTGGGACAGGGGAGGGTGTACGAGCAGTACTTC.

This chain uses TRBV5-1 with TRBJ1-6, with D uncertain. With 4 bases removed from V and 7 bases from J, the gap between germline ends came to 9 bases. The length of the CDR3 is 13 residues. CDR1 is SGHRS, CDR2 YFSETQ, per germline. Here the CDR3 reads CASSPQSNSPLHF. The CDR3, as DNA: TGCGCCAGCAGCCCCCAGTCGAATTCACCCCTCCACTTT.

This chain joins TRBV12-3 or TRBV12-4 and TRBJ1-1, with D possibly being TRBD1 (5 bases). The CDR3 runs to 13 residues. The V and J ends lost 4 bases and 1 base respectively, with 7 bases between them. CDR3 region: CASSSQGNTEAFF. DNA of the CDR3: TGTGCCAGCAGTTCTCAGGGGAACACTGAAGCTTTCTTT.

The chain's CDR3 is CASSFSFDRIGYGYTF. In DNA form, the CDR3 reads TGTGCCAGCAGCTTCTCATTTGACAGAATCGGCTATGGCTACACCTTC. This chain joins TRBV27 and TRBJ1-2; perhaps TRBD1 as D (5 bases). CDR1 and CDR2 (germline): MNHEY, SMNVEV (reference sequence). Trimming removed 6 bases from V and 4 bases from J, with 21 bases in between. There are 16 residues in the CDR3.

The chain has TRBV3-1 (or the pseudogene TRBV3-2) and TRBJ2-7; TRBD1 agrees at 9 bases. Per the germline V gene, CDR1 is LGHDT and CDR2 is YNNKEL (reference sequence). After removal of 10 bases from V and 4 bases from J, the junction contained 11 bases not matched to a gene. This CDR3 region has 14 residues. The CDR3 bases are TGTGCCACTTCTCCGGGACAGGGTTTATACGAGCAGTACTTC. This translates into CATSPGQGLYEQYF.

CDR3 sequence: CASSQDTTRGNTIYF. DNA for the CDR3: TGTGCCAGCAGCCAAGATACCACTCGTGGTAACACCATATATTTT. The chain has TRBV3-1 (or the pseudogene TRBV3-2) and TRBJ1-3; D uncertain. CDR1 is LGHDT and CDR2 is YNNKEL in the germline V gene (reference sequence). Deletions cut 0 bases from V and 7 bases from J, with 13 bases between. The CDR3 is 15 residues long.

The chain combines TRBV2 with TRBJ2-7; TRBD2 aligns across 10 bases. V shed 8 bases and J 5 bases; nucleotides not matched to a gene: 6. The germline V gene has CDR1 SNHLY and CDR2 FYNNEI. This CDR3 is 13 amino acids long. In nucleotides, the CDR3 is TGTGCCAGCCAGCGGGAGGGCCTAGACGAGCAGTACTTC. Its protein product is CASQREGLDEQYF.

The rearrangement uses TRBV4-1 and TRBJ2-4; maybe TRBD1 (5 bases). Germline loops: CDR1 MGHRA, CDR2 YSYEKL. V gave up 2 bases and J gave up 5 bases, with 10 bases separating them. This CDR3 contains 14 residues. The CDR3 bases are TGCGCCAGCAGCCAAACCATAGGGGAAAACATTCAGTACTTC. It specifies CASSQTIGENIQYF.

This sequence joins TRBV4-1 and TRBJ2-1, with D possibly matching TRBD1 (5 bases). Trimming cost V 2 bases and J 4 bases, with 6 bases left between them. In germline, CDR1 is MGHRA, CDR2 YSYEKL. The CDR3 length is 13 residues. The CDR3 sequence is CASSQRGYNEQFF. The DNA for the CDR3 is TGCGCCAGCAGCCAAAGGGGTTACAATGAGCAGTTCTTC.

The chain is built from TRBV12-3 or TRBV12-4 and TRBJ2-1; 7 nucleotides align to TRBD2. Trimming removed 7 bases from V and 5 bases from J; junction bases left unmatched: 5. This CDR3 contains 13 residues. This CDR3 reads CASTSSGNNEQFF. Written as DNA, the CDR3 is TGTGCCAGCACCTCTAGCGGAAACAATGAGCAGTTCTTC.